Presented here are 3 T cell receptor beta chains from one specimen sequenced in a study of blood T cell repertoires in COVID-19. The assay was immunoSEQ multiplex PCR, and TCRdb's table has in-frame clones only and misses some. This table has more than 60,000 clones, 86% appearing once. Sequenced sample: peripheral blood. The source of these receptors is a man older than 75 with COVID-19, enrolled during active disease.

The chain combines TRBV6-5 with TRBJ2-4; D may be TRBD1 (6 bases). V lost 6 bases to trimming and J lost 4 bases, with 10 bases between them. Looked up from germline, CDR1 is MNHEY and CDR2 is SVGAGI. The CDR3 contains 13 residues. As DNA, the CDR3 is TGTGCCAGCAGCCAGAGGGGGAAAAACATTCAGTACTTC. Translated, it gives CASSQRGKNIQYF.

This clone showed up just a few times. V and J are TRBV9 and TRBJ1-1; possibly TRBD1 for D (5 bases). The V gene's germline CDR1 is SGDLS and CDR2 YYNGEE. V was shortened by 4 bases and J by 0 bases, with 10 bases between the two germline ends. The length of the CDR3 is 14 residues. This CDR3 reads CASSPGIMNTEAFF. The CDR3 DNA sequence: TGTGCCAGCAGCCCAGGGATCATGAACACTGAAGCTTTCTTT.

The chain uses TRBV5-1 and TRBJ2-3; D is possibly TRBD2 (6 bases). Deletions cut 5 bases from V and 4 bases from J, with 11 bases between. CDR1 is SGHRS and CDR2 is YFSETQ in the germline V gene. The CDR3 contains 13 residues. CDR3 sequence: CASSVGGSDTQYF. In DNA form, the CDR3 reads TGCGCCAGCAGTGTTGGGGGGTCAGATACGCAGTATTTT.